Listed below are T cell receptor beta chains from one sample, sequenced in a study of blood T cell repertoires in COVID-19. Clones were sequenced by immunoSEQ multiplex PCR, and TCRdb holds only the in-frame ones, with some missing. Among about 180,000 clones listed, more than 85% were seen once. The sample comprised peripheral blood. The receptors here all came from a woman aged 25 to 39 with active or convalescent COVID-19. Both conserved end residues are part of each CDR3.

CDR3 protein	V gene	J gene
CATSRDRRASVYNEQFF	TRBV15	TRBJ2-1
CAWSIGWQGNQPQHF	TRBV30	TRBJ1-5
CASSVPGVDTQYF	TRBV19	TRBJ2-3
CASSYDSYNEQFF	TRBV6-4	TRBJ2-1
CASSLTGEYGYTF	TRBV12-3/TRBV12-4	TRBJ1-2
CASSLTSNYGYTF	TRBV5-1	TRBJ1-2
CASILSTDTSSYEQYF	TRBV7-6	TRBJ2-7
CASSEGTANTEAFF	TRBV9	TRBJ1-1
CASSPPGGQQTDTQYF	TRBV9	TRBJ2-3
CASTGTGAGYTF	TRBV19	TRBJ1-2
CASSQRDSEAFF	TRBV11-2	TRBJ1-1
CASRDSLNTEAFF	TRBV7-2	TRBJ1-1
CASTPPRANGYTF	TRBV19	TRBJ1-2
CASPHGKWIGDTIYF	TRBV21-1	TRBJ1-3
CASSLLGLDEQFF	TRBV12-3/TRBV12-4	TRBJ2-1
CASSPNYYEQYF	TRBV27	TRBJ2-7
CASSLLTATDTQYF	TRBV27	TRBJ2-3
CASSLPGYEQYF	TRBV11-3	TRBJ2-7
CASSSGQGFGNTIYF	TRBV7-6	TRBJ1-3
CAWPAPDRASTDTQYF	TRBV30	TRBJ2-3
CASGPGTGAAYEQYF	TRBV5-4	TRBJ2-7
CASSPGQGSGYTF	TRBV7-2	TRBJ1-2
CSVDPGFVLGYTF	TRBV29-1	TRBJ1-2
CASSPRNSQETQYF	TRBV18	TRBJ2-5
CASSLVRGGSDTQYF	TRBV7-8	TRBJ2-3
CASRLGPLTETQYF	TRBV27	TRBJ2-5
CASSFWRSNSPLHF	TRBV28	TRBJ1-6
CASSSEGPDWDTQYF	TRBV7-9	TRBJ2-3
CASSLDRGLNQPQHF	TRBV2	TRBJ1-5
CASSPWGESNYGYTF	TRBV18	TRBJ1-2
CSVQDWRSYEQYF	TRBV29-1	TRBJ2-7
CASSLVQNEQFF	TRBV11-3	TRBJ2-1
CASSYINTGELFF	TRBV27	TRBJ2-2
CASSLPTGGCNYGYTF	TRBV11-3	TRBJ1-2
CASFPGLNTEAFF	TRBV6-5	TRBJ1-1
CSVVGTGGANTEAFF	TRBV29-1	TRBJ1-1
CASNSGAGLTYEQYF	TRBV2	TRBJ2-7
CASSQVTGAEGYTF	TRBV3-1/TRBV3-2	TRBJ1-2